These T cell receptor beta chains were read from a single sample in a study of molecular identifiers for immune sequencing clone quantification. TCRdb passed the PCR reads through MiXCR, listing each CDR3 protein once. This repertoire shows around 480,000 distinct CDR3 sequences, approximately 25% found once; its top ten account for around 0.76%. Source material: naive CD8+ T cells from blood, with Jurkat cell RNA spiked in. These receptors were taken from a human donor in good health. Some libraries in this study had Jurkat cell RNA spiked in. Both conserved end residues are part of each CDR3. The D gene is left open where the match is weak. Size is omitted from some rows. Given values are once, few, many or a class for expanded clones.

few TRBJ2-6 - TRBV4-1 TGCGCCAGCAGCCACGAACTGGCTGGGGCCAACGTCCTGACTTTC CASSHELAGANVLTF
few TRBJ2-7 TRBD2 TRBV20-1 TGCAGTGCTAGTGGGACTAGCGGGACACCTAACGAGCAGTACTTC CSASGTSGTPNEQYF
- TRBJ2-7 TRBD1 TRBV4-1 TGCGCCAGCAGCCAAGGCCCGGGACAGCTACCCTACGAGCAGTACTTC CASSQGPGQLPYEQYF
- TRBJ2-7 TRBD2 TRBV18 TGTGCCAGCTCACCTGGGCGGGGGTTCTCCTACGAGCAGTACTTC CASSPGRGFSYEQYF
- TRBJ1-5 - TRBV19 TGTGCCAGTAGTATAGGGTCCAGGGGCTCCCAGCCCCAGCATTTT CASSIGSRGSQPQHF
few TRBJ1-6 TRBD1 TRBV7-9 TGTGCCAGCAGCTACAGGGGGCGGAATTCACCCCTCCACTTT CASSYRGRNSPLHF
- TRBJ2-5 - TRBV7-2 TGTGCCGGCAGCTTTTGGGGGAAAGAGACCCAGTACTTC CAGSFWGKETQYF
many TRBJ2-7 - TRBV4-1 TGCGCCAGCAGCCATGAAACAGGCCTCCGGGAGCAGTACTTC CASSHETGLREQYF
few TRBJ2-5 TRBD2 TRBV6-5 TGTGCCAGCAGTTACGCGGGGGGCCGGGAGACCCAGTACTTC CASSYAGGRETQYF
- TRBJ2-1 - TRBV27 TGTGCCAGCAGGACCGGGTGGCACAATGAGCAGTTCTTC CASRTGWHNEQFF
- TRBJ1-1 - TRBV13 TGTGCCAGCATCCTGAGGGGGTCCGGCACTGAAGCTTTCTTT CASILRGSGTEAFF
- TRBJ2-3 TRBD1 TRBV13 TGTGCCAGCAGCGAAAGGACAGGGGCGAGCACAGATACGCGGTATTTT CASSERTGASTDTRYF
few TRBJ2-7 - TRBV5-1 TGCGCCTGCAGCTTGGTCGGATACGAGCAGTACTTC CACSLVGYEQYF
many TRBJ2-5 - TRBV11-2 TGTGCCAGCAGCCCCCCATTGGGGGCCCAACAAGAGACCCAGTACTTC CASSPPLGAQQETQYF
few TRBJ2-7 TRBD1 TRBV27 TGTGCCAGCAGTTTCTTCGGGACAGCTGAGCAGTACTTC CASSFFGTAEQYF
many TRBJ2-5 - TRBV29-1 TGCAGCGCTTTTAACAGGACCGGGGGCGAGACCCAGTACTTC CSAFNRTGGETQYF
many TRBJ2-3 - TRBV5-1 TGCGCCAGCAGCTTGGAGGGACTGAACACAGATACGCAGTATTTT CASSLEGLNTDTQYF
few TRBJ2-3 TRBD2 TRBV20-1 TGCAGTGCTACAAATCATAGAGCGGGGGGTGAGAAGACAGATACGCAGTATTTT CSATNHRAGGEKTDTQYF
many TRBJ2-7 - TRBV5-8 TGTGCCAGCAGCTTGGGTGACGGCTCCTACGAGCAGTACTTC CASSLGDGSYEQYF
- TRBJ2-5 - TRBV29-1 TGCAGCGTTGAAGATACGACAAACGAAGAGACCCAGTACTTC CSVEDTTNEETQYF
few TRBJ2-7 TRBD2 TRBV6-2/TRBV6-3 TGTGCCAGCAGTTACCAAATCACTAGCGGGAGGGCTCTCTACGAGCAGTACTTC CASSYQITSGRALYEQYF
many TRBJ1-1 - TRBV4-3 TGCGCCAGCAGCCAAGATCAGGCAGGGAACACTGAAGCTTTCTTT CASSQDQAGNTEAFF
- TRBJ1-1 - TRBV2 TGTGCCAGCAGGGGAGAGCAAGCACGGATGAACACTGAAGCTTTCTTT CASRGEQARMNTEAFF
many TRBJ2-1 - TRBV27 TGTGCCAGCAGCTATACAGGGACCTACAATGAGCAGTTCTTC CASSYTGTYNEQFF
few TRBJ1-2 - TRBV12-5 TGTGCTAGTGGTTTGGTACAGGTTACCGACAAATTCTTC CASGLVQVTDKFF
- TRBJ1-1 - TRBV2 TGTGCCAGCAGTGACGGACGCTACCAAGCTGAAGCTTTCTTT CASSDGRYQAEAFF
- TRBJ1-1 - TRBV9 TGTGCCGGCAGCGCGGGGACCTCCTCAGGCACTGAAGCTTTCTTT CAGSAGTSSGTEAFF
many TRBJ1-5 - TRBV7-9 TGTGCCAGCAGCCCCTATCCACACACCCCAGGGAAGGATGTTCAGCCCCAGCATTTT CASSPYPHTPGKDVQPQHF
- TRBJ1-3 - TRBV4-3 TGCGCCAGCGCCCAAAACCCAGGGGTCAGCTCTGGAAACACCATATATTTT CASAQNPGVSSGNTIYF
few TRBJ2-7 - TRBV7-2 TGTGCCAGCAGCTTACTCCGGGACTGGAGCTACGCGCAGTACTTC CASSLLRDWSYAQYF
few TRBJ1-2 - TRBV6-2/TRBV6-3 TGTGCCAGCAGTTCGGGACACTACTATGGCTACACCTTC CASSSGHYYGYTF
- TRBJ1-6 - TRBV27 TGTGCCAGCAGTTTTGTGGTTGGTAATTCACCCCTCCACTTT CASSFVVGNSPLHF
few TRBJ2-5 - TRBV11-2 TGTGCCAGCAGCCCGGGGGTAGGGAGCAGAGAGACCCAGTACTTC CASSPGVGSRETQYF
many TRBJ2-7 - TRBV5-1 TGCGCCAGCAGCTTGGCGGGGACCGAGCAGTACTTC CASSLAGTEQYF
- TRBJ1-1 - TRBV7-9 TGTGCCAGCAGCAACGGAGGGGAGGTCCGAATGAACACTGAAGCTCTCTTT CASSNGGEVRMNTEALF
- TRBJ2-2 TRBD2 TRBV2 TGTGCCAGCAGCGCTACTAGCGGGGGGGCCGGCGGGGAGCTGTTTTTT CASSATSGGAGGELFF
few TRBJ2-7 TRBD1 TRBV6-2/TRBV6-3 TGTGCCAGCAGTTACTCGACGGACGCAGGGACAGGGGTCGACGAGCAGTACTTC CASSYSTDAGTGVDEQYF
- TRBJ2-1 TRBD1 TRBV9 TGTGCCAGCAGCGTAGATGGGACAGGGTACGATGAGCAGTTCTTC CASSVDGTGYDEQFF